This entry is about one T cell receptor beta chain. Its antigen remains unidentified. A junction end diverges from the germline sequence, so it may reflect a read error. Together with a sample-barcoded 5' primer, a J-beta primer mix was included in a second PCR lasting roughly 7 to 11 cycles. MiXCR, run by TCRdb on the 5' RACE reads, gives a single entry per CDR3 protein. The sample gives 700,000 or so distinct CDR3 sequences, about 20% of which show up once; under 25% is in the top ten. This CDR3 has 16 amino acids. Per germline, CDR1 SGHVS and CDR2 FNYEAQ. The sample originates from a study of blood T cells in healthy people across ages. Study conclusions and caveats: The diversity estimates, figures obtained from one million T cells, were considered underestimates.

The source material was blood. The clonotype comes from a man between 65 and 85 years old in good health. This chain joins TRBV7-6 and TRBJ2-2; D unresolved. The CDR3 region is CACSLGSVGNTGELFF. The CDR3 DNA is TGTGCCTGCAGCTTAGGGTCGGTCGGGAACACCGGGGAGCTGTTTTTT.